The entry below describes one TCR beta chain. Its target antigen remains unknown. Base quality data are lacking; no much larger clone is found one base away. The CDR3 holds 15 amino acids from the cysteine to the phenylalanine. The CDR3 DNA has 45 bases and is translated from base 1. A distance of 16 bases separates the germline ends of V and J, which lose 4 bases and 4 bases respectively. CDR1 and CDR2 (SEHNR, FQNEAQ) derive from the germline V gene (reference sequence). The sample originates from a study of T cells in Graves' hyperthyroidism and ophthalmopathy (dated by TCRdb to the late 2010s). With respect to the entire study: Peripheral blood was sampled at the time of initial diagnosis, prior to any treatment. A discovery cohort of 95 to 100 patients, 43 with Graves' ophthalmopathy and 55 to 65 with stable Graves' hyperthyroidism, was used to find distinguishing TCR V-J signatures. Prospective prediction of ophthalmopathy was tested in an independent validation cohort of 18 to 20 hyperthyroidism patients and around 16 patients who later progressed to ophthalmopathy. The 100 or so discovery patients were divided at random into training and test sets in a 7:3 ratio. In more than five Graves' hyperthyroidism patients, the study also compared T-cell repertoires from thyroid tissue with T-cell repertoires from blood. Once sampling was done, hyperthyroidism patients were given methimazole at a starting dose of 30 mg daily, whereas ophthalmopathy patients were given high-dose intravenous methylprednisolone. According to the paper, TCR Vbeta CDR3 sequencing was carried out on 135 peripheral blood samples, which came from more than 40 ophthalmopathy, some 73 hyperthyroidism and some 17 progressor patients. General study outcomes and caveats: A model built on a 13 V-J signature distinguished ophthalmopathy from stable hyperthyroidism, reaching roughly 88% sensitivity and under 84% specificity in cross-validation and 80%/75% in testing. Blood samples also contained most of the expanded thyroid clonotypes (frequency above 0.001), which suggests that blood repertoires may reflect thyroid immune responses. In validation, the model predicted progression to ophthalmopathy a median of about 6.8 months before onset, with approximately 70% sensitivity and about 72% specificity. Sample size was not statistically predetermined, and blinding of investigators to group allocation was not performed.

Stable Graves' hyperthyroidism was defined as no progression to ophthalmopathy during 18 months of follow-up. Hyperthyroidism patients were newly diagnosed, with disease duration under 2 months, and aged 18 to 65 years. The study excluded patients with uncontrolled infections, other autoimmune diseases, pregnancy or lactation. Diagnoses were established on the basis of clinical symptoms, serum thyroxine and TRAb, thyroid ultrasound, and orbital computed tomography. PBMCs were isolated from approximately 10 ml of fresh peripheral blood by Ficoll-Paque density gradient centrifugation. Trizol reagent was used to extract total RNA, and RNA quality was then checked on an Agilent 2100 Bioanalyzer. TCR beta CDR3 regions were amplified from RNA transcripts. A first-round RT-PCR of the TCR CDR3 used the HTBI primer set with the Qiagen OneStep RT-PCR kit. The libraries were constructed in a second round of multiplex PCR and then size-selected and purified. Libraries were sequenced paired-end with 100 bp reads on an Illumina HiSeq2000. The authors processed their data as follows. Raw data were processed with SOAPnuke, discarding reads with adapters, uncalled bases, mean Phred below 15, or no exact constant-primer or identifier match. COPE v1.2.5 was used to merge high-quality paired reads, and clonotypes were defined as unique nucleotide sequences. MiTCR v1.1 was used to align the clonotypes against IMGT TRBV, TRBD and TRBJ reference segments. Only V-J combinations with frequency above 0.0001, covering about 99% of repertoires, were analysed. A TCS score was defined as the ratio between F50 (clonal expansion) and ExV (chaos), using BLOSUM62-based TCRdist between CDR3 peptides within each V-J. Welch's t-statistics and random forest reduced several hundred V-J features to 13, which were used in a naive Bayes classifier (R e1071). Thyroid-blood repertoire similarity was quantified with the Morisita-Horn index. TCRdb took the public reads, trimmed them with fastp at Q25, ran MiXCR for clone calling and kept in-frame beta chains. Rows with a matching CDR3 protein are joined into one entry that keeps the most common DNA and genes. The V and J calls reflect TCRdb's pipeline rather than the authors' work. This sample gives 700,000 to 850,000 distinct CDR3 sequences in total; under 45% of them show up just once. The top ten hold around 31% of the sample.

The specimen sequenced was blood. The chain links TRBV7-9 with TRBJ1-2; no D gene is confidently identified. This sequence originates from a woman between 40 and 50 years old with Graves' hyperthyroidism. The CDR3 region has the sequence CASSSSTDRSYGYTF. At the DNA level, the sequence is TGTGCCAGCAGCTCGTCTACAGACCGGTCCTATGGCTACACCTTC.